A selection of T cell receptor beta chains follows, all from one sample in a study of blood T cell repertoires in COVID-19. Profiling relied on immunoSEQ multiplex PCR, and the TCRdb table lists in-frame clones only, not all of them. The table lists some 350,000 clones, roughly 88% of them singletons, with around 5% in the top ten. Input material: PBMCs or T cells enriched from blood (not recorded which). These receptors were collected from a man aged 25 to 45 who had recovered from COVID-19. CDR3s include the opening cysteine and the closing phenylalanine or tryptophan. The D gene is left open where the match is weak.

TRBJ2-5 TRBD1 TRBV4-1 19 CASSLRARAPGQGGETQYF
TRBJ2-7 TRBD2 TRBV5-6 17 CASSLGGLAGVSYEQYF
TRBJ2-3 NA TRBV7-9 15 CASSFFERGTDTQYF
TRBJ1-1 NA TRBV6-5 14 CASSYGDWSTEAFF
TRBJ2-7 NA TRBV11-3 12 CASSPDSREQYF
TRBJ2-5 TRBD1 TRBV2 16 CASSVLRDRAQETQYF
TRBJ2-2 TRBD1 TRBV7-2 15 CASSLRTGNTGELFF
TRBJ2-1 NA TRBV5-1 14 CASNPAGDYNEQFF
TRBJ2-5 TRBD2 TRBV10-2 13 CASSRLARETQYF
TRBJ2-3 NA TRBV5-6 15 CASSLQISSTDTQYF
TRBJ1-1 NA TRBV24-1 11 CATREGRGAFF
TRBJ1-5 TRBD1 TRBV7-8 17 CASSLVPDRGLNQPQHF
TRBJ1-6 NA TRBV19 16 CASSETGSSYNSPLHF
TRBJ1-5 NA TRBV6-1 15 CASSETSSTNQPQHF
TRBJ1-5 NA TRBV27 14 CASSPRGPNQPQHF
TRBJ1-1 NA TRBV5-1 15 CASSLEWGTNTEAFF
TRBJ2-1 TRBD2 TRBV15 19 CATSRDLPQRGIRWNEQFF
TRBJ2-5 NA TRBV19 16 CASSIHGGRVQETQYF
TRBJ1-3 NA TRBV2 14 CASTGQLSGNTIYF
TRBJ2-1 TRBD2 TRBV7-8 17 CASSSSTSGGSYNEQFF
TRBJ2-7 NA TRBV7-9 15 CASSLGPESTYEQYF
TRBJ2-7 TRBD1 TRBV6-1 15 CASSESWTGFYEQYF
TRBJ1-1 NA TRBV6-5 14 CASHLQGLGTEAFF
TRBJ1-5 NA TRBV19 18 CASSMRQGQIYSNQPQHF
TRBJ2-5 TRBD2 TRBV5-5 15 CASSWTAGGGETQYF
TRBJ1-1 TRBD1 TRBV2 13 CASRGTGNTEAFF
TRBJ1-2 TRBD1 TRBV18 15 CASSLRQGQDYGYTF
TRBJ2-5 TRBD2 TRBV12-3/TRBV12-4 13 CASSPGLPETQYF